Below, 32 T cell receptor beta chains from the same sample are listed, as sequenced in a study of T cell responses to AZD1222 COVID-19 vaccine. Here immunoSEQ multiplex PCR was the method, and the copy in TCRdb shows in-frame clones only, minus some. The sample carries around 120,000 clones, roughly nine tenths recorded once. The source material was peripheral blood, sampled on day 0 of AZD1222 vaccination. The receptors shown here come from an adult in good health.

The chain is built from TRBV2 and TRBJ2-1; 16 bases fit TRBD2. This CDR3 is 17 amino acids long. V was pared by 11 bases and J by 7 bases, with 14 bases of the junction left unmatched. Germline-derived CDR1 and CDR2 are SNHLY and FYNNEI. This CDR3 reads CASYLGLAGGPGNEQFF. The DNA of the CDR3 is TGTGCCTCTTATCTGGGACTAGCGGGAGGGCCGGGGAATGAGCAGTTCTTC.

The chain employs TRBV4-1 and TRBJ2-3; no reliable D call. This CDR3 is 14 amino acids long. Trimming took off 0 bases at V and 4 bases at J, with 8 bases between the two ends. Germline lookup yields CDR1 MGHRA and CDR2 YSYEKL. CDR3 sequence (DNA): TGCGCCAGCAGCCAAGACGGTCGTGCAGATACGCAGTATTTT. It specifies CASSQDGRADTQYF.

This chain uses TRBV6-5 with TRBJ1-1; 7 bases align to TRBD1. There are 14 residues in the CDR3. Looked up from germline, CDR1 is MNHEY and CDR2 is SVGAGI. J gave up 1 base and V 6 bases, and 5 bases lay outside the gene matches. The CDR3 coding sequence is TGTGCCAGCAGAGGAGGGGGCTCGAACACTGAAGCTTTCTTT. It yields the protein CASRGGGSNTEAFF.

The rearrangement joins TRBV7-9 to TRBJ1-5; 9 bases align to TRBD1. V was pared by 1 base and J by 4 bases, with 2 bases of the junction left unmatched. The CDR3 is made up of 15 amino acids. CDR1 and CDR2 (germline): SEHNR, FQNEAQ (reference sequence). CDR3 in amino acids: CASSLVQGANQPQHF. The CDR3 coding sequence is TGTGCCAGCAGCTTAGTACAGGGGGCAAATCAGCCCCAGCATTTT.

This rearrangement joins TRBV9 to TRBJ2-1; TRBD2 matches at 14 bases. The trim removed 4 bases at V and 5 bases at J, leaving 11 bases unmatched. The CDR3 runs 18 residues. Germline-derived CDR1 and CDR2 are SGDLS and YYNGEE. The CDR3 here is CASSPNGLAGGEDNEQFF. The CDR3 DNA sequence: TGTGCCAGCAGCCCCAACGGACTAGCGGGAGGAGAGGACAATGAGCAGTTCTTC.

The CDR3, as DNA: TGTGCCAGTAGTATAGCTAGCGGGTTCTACAATGAGCAGTTCTTC. It specifies CASSIASGFYNEQFF. The rearrangement links TRBV19 to TRBJ2-1, with TRBD2 matching 8 bases. The CDR3 covers 15 residues. Trimming cost V 1 base and J 3 bases; bases outside gene matches: 2. Germline CDR1 reads LNHDA; CDR2 reads SQIVND (reference sequence).

In nucleotides, the CDR3 is TGCAGTGCTAGTTTTAACACTGAAGCTTTCTTT. As protein: CSASFNTEAFF. The chain recombines TRBV20-1 with TRBJ1-1; no clear D gene. V lost 3 bases to trimming and J lost 2 bases, with 4 bases between them. The CDR3 is 11 residues long. Germline CDR1 and CDR2: DFQATT and SNEGSKA (reference sequence).

V is TRBV20-1 and J is TRBJ2-1; D not resolved. The CDR3 has 11 amino acids. Trimming removed 4 bases from V and 6 bases from J, with 7 bases in between. Germline CDR1 DFQATT, CDR2 SNEGSKA (reference sequence). The CDR3 nucleotides read TGCAGTGCTAATCTTGTCAATGAGCAGTTCTTC. Residues: CSANLVNEQFF.

The chain links TRBV2 to TRBJ2-7; weak D call: TRBD1 (6 bases). Trimming left V 3 bases short and J 2 bases short, with 11 bases between. The CDR3 loop spans 14 amino acids. The germline CDR1 and CDR2 sequences are SNHLY and FYNNEI. The CDR3 DNA sequence: TGTGCCAGCAGTGAGACAGGCCCCACCTACGAGCAGTACTTC. This sequence encodes CASSETGPTYEQYF.

V and J are TRBV6-5 and TRBJ2-7, with 13 bases aligning to TRBD2. The germline V gene encodes CDR1 MNHEY and CDR2 SVGAGI. The trim removed 4 bases at V and 12 bases at J, leaving 9 bases unmatched. This CDR3 is 14 amino acids long. The CDR3 DNA is TGTGCCAGCAGTTTCGGGACTAGCGGGGTCAGACGGTACTTC. Amino acid sequence: CASSFGTSGVRRYF.

The rearrangement links TRBV19 to TRBJ2-3; a weak D match, TRBD2 (5 bases). Trimming took 4 bases from V and 5 from J, leaving 7 bases between them. CDR1 is LNHDA and CDR2 is SQIVND in the germline V gene (reference sequence). CDR3 length: 12 amino acids. DNA of the CDR3: TGTGCCAGTAGTAGAGGGATAGATACGCAGTATTTT. Encoded protein: CASSRGIDTQYF.

V and J are TRBV19 and TRBJ1-1, with D perhaps matching TRBD1 (5 bases). Germline loops: CDR1 LNHDA, CDR2 SQIVND (reference sequence). The V end was cut by 3 bases, the J end by 11 bases, with 10 bases between. The CDR3 consists of 11 residues. The DNA for the CDR3 is TGTGCCAGTAGTATCGGCAGGGTGGCTTTCTTT. It is translated as CASSIGRVAFF.

The gene calls are TRBV5-1 and TRBJ2-7, with 8 positions matching TRBD2. Per the germline V gene, CDR1 is SGHRS and CDR2 is YFSETQ. The CDR3 totals 16 residues. The V segment lost 0 bases and the J segment 1 base; nucleotides outside the gene matches: 6. The DNA of the CDR3 is TGCGCCAGCAGCTTGGAACTAGCGGCCCTTTCCTACGAGCAGTACTTC. Amino acids: CASSLELAALSYEQYF.

The chain combines TRBV5-6 with TRBJ2-1, with 10 bases identical to TRBD2. CDR3 length equals 17 residues. The J segment lost 4 bases and the V segment lost 0 bases, leaving 7 bases of the junction unmatched. Per germline, CDR1 SGHDT and CDR2 YYEEEE. The CDR3 nucleotides are TGTGCCAGCAGCTTGGATGGGGGACTAGCGATATACAATGAGCAGTTCTTC. This sequence encodes CASSLDGGLAIYNEQFF.

The chain couples TRBV19 to TRBJ1-2, with D perhaps matching TRBD1 (5 bases). Between the trimmed V and J ends, which lost 4 bases and 4 bases, there was a span of 19 bases. Germline V gene data show CDR1 as LNHDA and CDR2 as SQIVND (reference sequence). The CDR3 runs 16 residues. CDR3 in amino acids: CASSSTGTGGSYGYTF. The DNA for the CDR3 is TGTGCCAGTAGTAGTACCGGGACTGGAGGTAGCTATGGCTACACCTTC.

The CDR3, as DNA: TGTGCCAGCAGCACCCTTCCGGGGGCAGGGACTAGCGGGAAAAATGAGCAGTTCTTC. It specifies CASSTLPGAGTSGKNEQFF. The rearrangement links TRBV9 to TRBJ2-1; the match to TRBD2 covers 13 bases. This CDR3 comprises 19 residues. Germline V gene sequence: CDR1 SGDLS, CDR2 YYNGEE. V shed 4 bases, J shed 7 bases, and the junction held 17 bases outside the gene matches.

V and J are TRBV18 and TRBJ2-6; perhaps TRBD1 as D (6 bases). Per germline, CDR1 KGHSH and CDR2 LQKENI. Trimming took 8 bases from V and 4 from J, leaving 12 bases between them. The CDR3 has 14 amino acids. The CDR3 DNA reads TGTGCCAGCAGGGACAACTCGGGGGCCAACGTCCTGACTTTC. Encoded protein: CASRDNSGANVLTF.

The V call is TRBV3-1 (or the pseudogene TRBV3-2), the J call TRBJ1-5; D call uncertain. This CDR3 region has 13 residues. V shed 1 base and J shed 6 bases, with 7 bases lying between them. Germline CDR1 and CDR2: LGHDT and YNNKEL (reference sequence). CDR3 coding DNA: TGTGCCAGCAGCCAAGCTCGGAGTCAGCCCCAGCATTTT. Translated, it gives CASSQARSQPQHF.

V and J are TRBV7-8 and TRBJ1-4; tentatively, D is TRBD1 (6 bases). Per germline, CDR1 SGHVS and CDR2 FQNEAQ. The V gene lost 5 bases and the J gene lost 8 bases, with 9 bases spanning the gap. The CDR3 covers 12 residues. The CDR3 reads CASSPQGEKLFF. Here the CDR3 DNA reads TGTGCCAGCAGCCCGCAGGGGGAAAAACTGTTTTTT. The full variable domain, in which reference TRBV7-8 and TRBJ1-4 provide the parts outside the CDR3, is GAGVSQSPRYKVAKRGQDVALRCDPISGHVSLFWYQQALGQGPEFLTYFQNEAQLDKSGLPSDRFFAERPEGSVSTLKIQRTQQEDSAVYLCASSPQGEKLFFGSGTQLSVL.

The V gene is TRBV9, the J gene TRBJ2-7; 10 nucleotides line up with TRBD2. CDR1 and CDR2 (germline): SGDLS, YYNGEE. CDR3 length: 16 amino acids. V was pared by 3 bases and J by 0 bases, with 6 bases of the junction left unmatched. CDR3 loop: CASSGPAGGPSYEQYF. The CDR3 coding sequence is TGTGCCAGCAGCGGGCCAGCGGGAGGGCCCTCCTACGAGCAGTACTTC. The full variable domain, in which reference TRBV9 and TRBJ2-7 provide the parts outside the CDR3, is DSGVTQTPKHLITATGQRVTLRCSPRSGDLSVYWYQQSLDQGLQFLIQYYNGEERAKGNILERFSAQQFPDLHSELNLSSLELGDSALYFCASSGPAGGPSYEQYFGPGTRLTVT.

The DNA for the CDR3 is TGTGCCAGCAGACAGCCTGGACAGGGGCATAGCATGGCTTTCTTT. It encodes CASRQPGQGHSMAFF. The chain combines TRBV6-5 with TRBJ1-1; TRBD1 aligns across 9 bases. The germline V gene has CDR1 MNHEY and CDR2 SVGAGI. This CDR3 is built from 15 residues. The junction had 16 bases not matched to a gene; V was cut back by 6 bases and J by 11 bases.

The chain links TRBV18 to TRBJ2-2, with D possibly being TRBD1 (6 bases). Trimming cost V 3 bases and J 6 bases, with 14 bases left between them. Per germline, CDR1 KGHSH and CDR2 LQKENI. This CDR3 has 15 amino acids. In DNA form, the CDR3 reads TGTGCCAGCTCACCCCCACAGGGAGTGGCCGGGGAGCTGTTTTTT. Translated: CASSPPQGVAGELFF.

This chain joins TRBV28 and TRBJ2-1, with D perhaps TRBD1 (6 bases). The length of the CDR3 is 12 residues. The V end was cut by 3 bases, the J end by 8 bases, with 8 bases between. From germline, CDR1 is MDHEN and CDR2 SYDVKM. CDR3 in DNA: TGTGCCAGCAGTTTCCCAGGGGATGAGCAGTTCTTC. It translates to CASSFPGDEQFF.

The CDR3 DNA reads as TGTGCCAGCAGTGAGGTGACAGGGTACTCTGGAAACACCATATATTTT. Protein sequence: CASSEVTGYSGNTIYF. The gene calls are TRBV6-1 and TRBJ1-3, with TRBD1 identical over 7 bases. In germline, CDR1 is MNHNS, CDR2 SASEGT. This CDR3 has 16 amino acids. Losses at the gene ends were 3 bases for V and 0 bases for J; bases not matched to a gene: 5.

The rearrangement joins TRBV7-9 to TRBJ2-7; 7 bases are shared with TRBD1. This CDR3 spans 15 amino acids. Trimming removed 5 bases from V and 0 bases from J; junction bases left unmatched: 7. Germline-derived CDR1 and CDR2 are SEHNR and FQNEAQ (reference sequence). The CDR3 region is CASSPRDSSSYEQYF. As DNA, the CDR3 is TGTGCCAGCAGCCCACGGGACAGTAGCTCCTACGAGCAGTACTTC. Variable domain in full (rest from reference TRBV7-9 and TRBJ2-7): DTGVSQNPRHKITKRGQNVTFRCDPISEHNRLYWYRQTLGQGPEFLTYFQNEAQLEKSRLLSDRFSAERPKGSFSTLEIQRTEQGDSAMYLCASSPRDSSSYEQYFGPGTRLTVT.

A few counts support this clone. The chain joins TRBV5-1 to TRBJ2-5, with 8 bases fitting TRBD1. This CDR3 has 14 residues. V lost 4 bases to trimming and J lost 1 base; unmatched junction nucleotides: 3. Germline V lookup: CDR1 SGHRS, CDR2 YFSETQ. CDR3 in amino acids: CASSTTGGQETQYF. DNA for the CDR3: TGCGCCAGCAGCACTACAGGGGGCCAAGAGACCCAGTACTTC.

V gene TRBV19 combines with J gene TRBJ1-5; tentative D call: TRBD1 (6 bases). This CDR3 is built from 13 residues. Germline-derived CDR1 and CDR2 are LNHDA and SQIVND (reference sequence). The V and J ends lost 5 bases and 9 bases respectively, with 14 bases between them. The CDR3 coding sequence is TGTGCCAGTAGTTGGACAGTTGGAGGGCCCCAGCATTTT. The encoded protein is CASSWTVGGPQHF.

The rearrangement links TRBV24-1 to TRBJ1-2, with a tentative D call TRBD1 (5 bases). The V gene lost 3 bases and the J gene lost 7 bases, with 14 bases spanning the gap. The germline gives CDR1 KGHDR, CDR2 SFDVKD. The CDR3 runs 14 residues. For the CDR3, the DNA is TGTGCCACCAGTGATCTGGACACCTCCGGTGGCTACACCTTC. Translation: CATSDLDTSGGYTF.

This clone was counted once. V is TRBV5-6 and J is TRBJ2-1; perhaps TRBD2 as D (5 bases). With 5 bases removed from V and 0 bases from J, the gap between germline ends came to 12 bases. The length of the CDR3 is 15 residues. CDR1 SGHDT and CDR2 YYEEEE come from the germline V gene. The CDR3 DNA reads TGTGCCAGCAGGAGGACTTTTAGCTCCTACAATGAGCAGTTCTTC. It codes for CASRRTFSSYNEQFF.

This chain's CDR3 is CASSQVPRHGTEAFF. The CDR3 coding sequence is TGCGCCAGCAGCCAAGTACCGCGGCACGGCACTGAAGCTTTCTTT. The chain links TRBV4-1 to TRBJ1-1; D ambiguous. Germline V gene lookup returns CDR1 MGHRA and CDR2 YSYEKL. The V gene lost 1 base and the J gene lost 4 bases, with 13 bases spanning the gap. CDR3 length: 15 amino acids.

The chain recombines TRBV11-2 with TRBJ1-6; TRBD1 is a possible D gene (6 bases). This CDR3 contains 14 residues. The V gene's germline CDR1 is SGHAT and CDR2 FQNNGV. V was trimmed by 2 bases and J by 7 bases, leaving 9 bases between them. The CDR3 is CASSLRTVNSPLHF. The CDR3 DNA reads as TGTGCCAGCAGCTTAAGGACAGTGAATTCACCCCTCCACTTT.

This sequence joins TRBV30 and TRBJ1-1; D gene unclear. This CDR3 is built from 13 residues. The V gene lost 4 bases and the J gene lost 0 bases, with 9 bases spanning the gap. The germline gives CDR1 GTSNPN, CDR2 SVGIG (reference sequence). The CDR3 nucleotides read TGTGCCTGGAAGGTAAGCTTGAACACTGAAGCTTTCTTT. Translated: CAWKVSLNTEAFF.